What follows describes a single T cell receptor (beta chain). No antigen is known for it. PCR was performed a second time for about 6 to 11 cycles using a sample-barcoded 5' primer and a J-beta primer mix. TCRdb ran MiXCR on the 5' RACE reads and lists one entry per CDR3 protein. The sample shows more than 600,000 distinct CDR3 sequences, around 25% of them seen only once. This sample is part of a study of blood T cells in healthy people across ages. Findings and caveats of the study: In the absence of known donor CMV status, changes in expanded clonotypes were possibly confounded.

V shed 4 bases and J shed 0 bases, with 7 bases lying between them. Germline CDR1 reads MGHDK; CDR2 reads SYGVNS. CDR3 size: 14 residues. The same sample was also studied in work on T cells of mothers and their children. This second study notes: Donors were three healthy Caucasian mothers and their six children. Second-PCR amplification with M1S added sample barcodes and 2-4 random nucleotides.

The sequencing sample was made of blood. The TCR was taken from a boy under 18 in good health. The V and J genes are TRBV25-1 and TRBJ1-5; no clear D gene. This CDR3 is CASSAGNSNQPQHF. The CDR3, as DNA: TGTGCCAGCAGTGCGGGTAATAGCAATCAGCCCCAGCATTTT.